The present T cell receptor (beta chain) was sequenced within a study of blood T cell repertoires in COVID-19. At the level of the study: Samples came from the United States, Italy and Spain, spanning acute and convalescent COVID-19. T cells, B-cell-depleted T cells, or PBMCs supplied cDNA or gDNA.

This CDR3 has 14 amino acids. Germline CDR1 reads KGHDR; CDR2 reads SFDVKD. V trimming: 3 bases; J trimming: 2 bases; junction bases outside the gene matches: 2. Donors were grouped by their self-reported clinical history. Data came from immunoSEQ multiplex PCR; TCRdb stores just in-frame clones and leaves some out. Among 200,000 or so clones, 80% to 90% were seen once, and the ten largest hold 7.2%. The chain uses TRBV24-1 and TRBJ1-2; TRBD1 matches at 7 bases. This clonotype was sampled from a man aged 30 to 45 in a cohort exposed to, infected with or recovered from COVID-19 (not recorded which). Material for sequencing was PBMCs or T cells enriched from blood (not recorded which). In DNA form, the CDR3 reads TGTGCCACCAGTGATGCGACAGGGAACTATGGCTACACCTTC. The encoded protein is CATSDATGNYGYTF.